This entry concerns a single T cell receptor beta chain. Its target is not known. These data belong to a study of T-cell memory formation after mild COVID-19. At the level of the study: Largely donor-specific sequence clusters came from two donors. Findings and limits, study-wide: Clones that got smaller from day 15 to 85 had even CD4/CD8, while clones growing later tipped toward CD4+. The finding that pre-infection memory included some responding clones suggested that cross-reactive memory joined.

TCRdb passed the 5' RACE reads through MiXCR, listing each CDR3 protein once. Of about 310,000 distinct CDR3 sequences listed, around a sixth are singletons. V shed 5 bases, J shed 2 bases, and the junction held 11 bases outside the gene matches. There are 16 residues in the CDR3. The receptor was isolated from a man between 18 and 29 years old who had mild COVID-19 (a few samples of this study predate the infection). Cell type and time point are not known. The chain couples TRBV12-3 or TRBV12-4 to TRBJ2-7, with 8 bases lining up with TRBD2. What was sequenced was PBMCs or a T cell subset sorted from them (not recorded which). The CDR3 region has the DNA TGTGCCAGCAGTCACACGGGAGCGGGGGTGACCTACGAGCAGTACTTC. This encodes CASSHTGAGVTYEQYF.